Reported below is one T cell receptor beta chain. Its antigen is unknown. This record belongs to a study of T cell responses to AZD1222 COVID-19 vaccine. Here immunoSEQ multiplex PCR was the method, and the copy in TCRdb shows in-frame clones only, minus some. This sample has about 180,000 clones, with approximately 90% found just once. After removal of 0 bases from V and 7 bases from J, the junction contained 16 bases not matched to a gene. The CDR3 spans 21 residues. Germline lookup yields CDR1 LGHNA and CDR2 YSLEER. Study-level findings and limits: Recipients of two AZD1222 doses showed rising Spike-specific TCR breadth and depth. Donors were chiefly white British, with a greater number of females, and clonal diversity was perhaps underestimated. Per reports, nearly half of all spike-specific TCRs target regions that are unmutated in variants.

V and J are TRBV4-3 and TRBJ2-3, with 16 bases fitting TRBD2. The specimen was peripheral blood, collected 28 days after the second AZD1222 dose. The receptor was derived from an adult who received the AZD1222 COVID-19 vaccine. CDR3: CASSQDRGLAGGLVGGYTQYF. CDR3 DNA sequence: TGCGCCAGCAGCCAAGATCGGGGACTAGCGGGAGGGCTCGTCGGCGGATATACGCAGTATTTT.